A single sample gave rise to the 15 T cell receptor beta chains below, sequenced in a study of blood T cells in healthy people across ages. Primed by a sample-barcoded 5' primer and a J-beta primer mix, a second PCR proceeded for about 6 to 11 cycles. TCRdb re-derived calls from the 5' RACE reads in MiXCR, one entry per CDR3 protein. This table holds 1.5 million to 2 million distinct CDR3 sequences, 28% found once. Material: blood. Receptor source: a woman in her thirties in good health.

This clonotype was observed at least ten times. The CDR3 protein is CASSLSGGIETQYF. For the CDR3, the DNA is TGTGCCAGCAGTTTGTCGGGGGGGATCGAGACCCAGTACTTC. This chain joins TRBV12-3 or TRBV12-4 and TRBJ2-5; TRBD2 aligns across 8 bases. There are 14 residues in the CDR3. Trimming at V came to 3 bases and at J to 5 bases, leaving 5 bases not matched to a gene.

As to this clonotype: An end of the junction does not agree with germline; a read error may underlie this. The chain employs TRBV9 and TRBJ2-1; weak D call: TRBD2 (6 bases). The germline V gene has CDR1 SGDLS and CDR2 YYNGEE. The length of the CDR3 is 13 residues. The CDR3 is CASSVGTVNGQFF. The CDR3 nucleotides read TGTGCCAGCAGCGTCGGGACTGTCAATGGGCAGTTCTTC.

Many counts were recorded for this clonotype. The gene calls are TRBV7-2 and TRBJ1-2; D gene unclear. Germline V gives CDR1 SGHTA, CDR2 FQGNSA. This CDR3 has 13 amino acids. V was clipped by 5 bases and J by 8 bases, with 15 bases between them. In nucleotides, the CDR3 is TGTGCCAGCAGCCTCGATGTGGTGGACGGCTACACCTTC. It specifies CASSLDVVDGYTF.

This clonotype was seen a few times. The CDR3 region is CAWSFLRDRGDGYTF. CDR3 nucleotides: TGTGCCTGGAGTTTCCTCCGGGACAGGGGTGACGGCTACACCTTC. The chain uses TRBV30 and TRBJ1-2, with 10 bases identical to TRBD1. V trimming: 2 bases; J trimming: 8 bases; junction bases outside the gene matches: 11. CDR3 length equals 15 residues. Germline V gives CDR1 GTSNPN, CDR2 SVGIG (reference sequence).

This clonotype has at least ten counts. The chain combines TRBV29-1 with TRBJ2-7; tentative D call: TRBD2 (6 bases). Germline V gene lookup returns CDR1 SQVTM and CDR2 ANQGSEA. V lost 4 bases and J lost 2, with 15 bases in between. The CDR3 covers 14 residues. CDR3 DNA: TGCAGCGTTGGAGTCGTCGGGAGACCCTACGAGCAGTACTTC. It translates to CSVGVVGRPYEQYF.

This clonotype was counted many times. The chain is built from TRBV3-1 and TRBJ2-7; D possibly uses TRBD1 or TRBD2 (5 bases each). The germline V gene encodes CDR1 LGHDT and CDR2 YNNKEL (reference sequence). The CDR3 is 11 residues long. The germline V and J ends were trimmed by 3 bases and 6 bases, with 6 bases remaining between them. CDR3 loop: CASSQGVEQYF. CDR3 nucleotides: TGTGCCAGCAGCCAGGGGGTCGAGCAGTACTTC.

The sample holds one count of this clonotype. The CDR3 spells CASREGAPNGYTF. Here the CDR3 DNA reads TGTGCCAGCAGGGAGGGGGCTCCGAATGGCTACACCTTC. The gene calls are TRBV2 and TRBJ1-2, with 7 bases aligning to TRBD1. The junction had 7 bases not matched to a gene; V was cut back by 6 bases and J by 6 bases. The CDR3 loop spans 13 amino acids. Per the germline V gene, CDR1 is SNHLY and CDR2 is FYNNEI.

This clonotype was detected ten times or more. The CDR3: CASSESANIQYF. CDR3 in DNA: TGCGCCAGCAGTGAGTCAGCAAACATTCAGTACTTC. The rearrangement uses TRBV10-2 and TRBJ2-4; no reliable D call. Germline V gene data show CDR1 as WSHSY and CDR2 as SAAADI. This CDR3 has 12 amino acids. V gave up 0 bases and J gave up 6 bases, with 3 bases separating them.

Many counts were recorded for this clonotype. The rearrangement links TRBV29-1 to TRBJ2-7, with 7 nucleotides matching TRBD1. Trimming removed 0 bases from V and 2 bases from J; junction bases left unmatched: 4. This CDR3 is built from 14 residues. Germline V CDR1 and CDR2: SQVTM, ANQGSEA. The CDR3 DNA reads TGCAGCGTTGAAGATTCCAGGGGGACCTACGAGCAGTACTTC. Its protein is CSVEDSRGTYEQYF.

V usage is TRBV6-2 or TRBV6-3 and J usage is TRBJ2-3; the D is unclear. Germline-derived CDR1 and CDR2 are MNHEY and SVGEGT. The V and J ends lost 8 bases and 5 bases respectively, with 14 bases between them. This CDR3 spans 13 amino acids. The CDR3, as DNA: TGTGCCAGCGGAGAACCCCGTGGAGATACGCAGTATTTT. Translated, it gives CASGEPRGDTQYF.

The chain recombines TRBV7-3 with TRBJ2-3, with 7 bases lining up with TRBD2. The CDR3 sequence is 14 residues long. The V gene end was trimmed by 1 base and the J gene end by 6 bases; junction bases not matched to a gene: 4. CDR1 SGHTA and CDR2 FQGTGA come from the germline V gene. Here the CDR3 reads CASSLRGGDDTQYF. CDR3 DNA: TGTGCCAGCAGCTTAAGGGGGGGAGACGATACGCAGTATTTT.

In the case of this clonotype: Just one base apart from a much larger clone, this may be a read error. The chain combines TRBV5-1 with TRBJ2-6, with TRBD1 identical over 10 bases. The CDR3 is 16 residues long. Germline lookup yields CDR1 SGHRS and CDR2 YFSETQ. The CDR3 here is CASRGQGMLGANVRTF. Here the CDR3 DNA reads TGCGCCAGCAGGGGACAGGGGATGCTCGGGGCCAACGTCCGGACTTTC.

The chain carries TRBV12-3 or TRBV12-4 and TRBJ2-1; the match to TRBD2 covers 11 bases. This CDR3 comprises 16 residues. The junction had 4 bases not matched to a gene; V was cut back by 5 bases and J by 1 base. The CDR3 sequence: CASSRLAGRSYNEQFF. In DNA form, the CDR3 reads TGTGCCAGCAGTAGACTAGCGGGGAGGTCCTACAATGAGCAGTTCTTC.

This clonotype was seen only a few times. The chain combines TRBV29-1 with TRBJ2-1; tentatively, D is TRBD2 (6 bases). CDR1 is SQVTM, CDR2 ANQGSEA, per germline. The CDR3 contains 15 residues. The V and J ends lost 3 bases and 0 bases respectively, with 12 bases between them. The CDR3 DNA follows: TGCAGCGTTGAGGCGGGATGGGGCTCCTACAATGAGCAGTTCTTC. Amino acid sequence: CSVEAGWGSYNEQFF.

Details on this clonotype: A read error may account for a junction end that differs from germline. J is TRBJ1-3 and V is TRBV7-2; D not resolved. The germline V gene has CDR1 SGHTA and CDR2 FQGNSA. CDR3 size: 14 residues. The CDR3 DNA follows: TGTGCCAGCAACGACGGGAACTCTGGAAACACTATATATTTT. Translation gives CASNDGNSGNTIYF. Looking up the rest from reference TRBV7-2 and TRBJ1-3 gives the full variable domain: GAGVSQSPSNKVTEKGKDVELRCDPISGHTALYWYRQSLGQGLEFLIYFQGNSAPDKSGLPSDRFSAERTGGSVSTLTIQRTQQEDSAVYLCASNDGNSGNTIYFGEGSWLTVV.